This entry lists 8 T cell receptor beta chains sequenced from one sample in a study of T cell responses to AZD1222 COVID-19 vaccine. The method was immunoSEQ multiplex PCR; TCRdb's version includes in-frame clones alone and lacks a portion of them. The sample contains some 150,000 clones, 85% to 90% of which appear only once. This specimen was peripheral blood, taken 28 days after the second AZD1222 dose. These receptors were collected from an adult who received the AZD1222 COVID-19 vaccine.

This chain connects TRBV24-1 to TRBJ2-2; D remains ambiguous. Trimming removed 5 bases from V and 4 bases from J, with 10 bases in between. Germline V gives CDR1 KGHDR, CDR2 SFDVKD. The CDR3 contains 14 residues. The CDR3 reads CATSAGRPTGELFF. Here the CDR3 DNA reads TGTGCCACCAGTGCCGGCCGTCCCACCGGGGAGCTGTTTTTT.

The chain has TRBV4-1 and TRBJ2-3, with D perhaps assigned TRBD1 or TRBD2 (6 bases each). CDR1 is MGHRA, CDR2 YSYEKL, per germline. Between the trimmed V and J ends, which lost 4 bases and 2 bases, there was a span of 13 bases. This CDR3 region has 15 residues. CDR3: CASSLSGGSTDTQYF. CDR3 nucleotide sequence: TGCGCCAGCAGCCTGTCCGGGGGCTCCACAGATACGCAGTATTTT.

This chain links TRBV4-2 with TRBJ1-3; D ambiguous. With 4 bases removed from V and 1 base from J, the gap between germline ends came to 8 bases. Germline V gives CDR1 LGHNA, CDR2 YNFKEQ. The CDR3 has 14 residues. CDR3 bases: TGTGCCAGCAGCCGAGAAGGTTCTGGAAACACCATATATTTT. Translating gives CASSREGSGNTIYF.

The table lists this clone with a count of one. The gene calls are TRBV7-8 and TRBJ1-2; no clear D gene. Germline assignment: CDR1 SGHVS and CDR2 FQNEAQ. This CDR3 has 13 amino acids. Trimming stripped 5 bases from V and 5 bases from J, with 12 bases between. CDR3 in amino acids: CASSALPGYGYTF. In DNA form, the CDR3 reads TGTGCCAGCAGCGCCCTACCGGGGTATGGCTACACCTTC.

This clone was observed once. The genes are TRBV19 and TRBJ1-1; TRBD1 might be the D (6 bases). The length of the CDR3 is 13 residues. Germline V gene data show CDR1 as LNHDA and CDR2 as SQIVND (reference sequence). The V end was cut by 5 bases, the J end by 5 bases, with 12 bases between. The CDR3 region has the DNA TGTGCCAGTAGTGCCAAGGGGGGAACTGAAGCTTTCTTT. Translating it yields CASSAKGGTEAFF.

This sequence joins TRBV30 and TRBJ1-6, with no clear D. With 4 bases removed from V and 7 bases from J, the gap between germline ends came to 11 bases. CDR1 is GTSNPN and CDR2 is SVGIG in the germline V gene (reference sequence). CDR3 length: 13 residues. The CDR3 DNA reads TGTGCCTGGACCCGGGCCCTAAATTCACCCCTCCACTTT. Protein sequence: CAWTRALNSPLHF.

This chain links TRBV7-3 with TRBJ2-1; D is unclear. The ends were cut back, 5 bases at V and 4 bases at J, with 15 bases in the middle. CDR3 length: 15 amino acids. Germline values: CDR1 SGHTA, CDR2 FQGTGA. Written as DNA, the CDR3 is TGTGCCAGCAGCCCGACATCTACGCCTTACAATGAGCAGTTCTTC. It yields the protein CASSPTSTPYNEQFF.

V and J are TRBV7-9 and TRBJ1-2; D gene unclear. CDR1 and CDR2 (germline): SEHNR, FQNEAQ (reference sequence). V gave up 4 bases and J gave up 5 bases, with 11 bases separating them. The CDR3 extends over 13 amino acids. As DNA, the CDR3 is TGTGCCAGCAGCTCGACGACTTGGTATGGCTACACCTTC. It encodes CASSSTTWYGYTF.